The rows below give T cell receptor beta chains drawn from one sample of a study of blood T cell repertoires in COVID-19. Sequencing was performed with immunoSEQ multiplex PCR; in TCRdb, only in-frame clones are kept and a portion is missing. The sample contains approximately 110,000 clones, 70% to 85% of which appear only once. The sequencing input was peripheral blood. The receptor set was obtained from a man aged 65-85 years with active or convalescent COVID-19. Both conserved end residues are part of each CDR3. Fields, in order: V gene, J gene, CDR3 protein.

TRBV7-9	TRBJ1-6	CASSLAGGGSPLHF
TRBV19	TRBJ1-2	CASSIGRDRYGYTF
TRBV5-1	TRBJ1-4	CASSPGDRSFEKLFF
TRBV6-4	TRBJ1-1	CASSQQGWTEAFF
TRBV28	TRBJ1-5	CASSLSQTAQPQHF
TRBV9	TRBJ2-1	CASSAQGKVLGEQFF
TRBV5-1	TRBJ1-6	CASSLGVGRNSPLHF
TRBV20-1	TRBJ1-1	CGYPGGTEAFF
TRBV6-5	TRBJ1-3	CASSYSRGGNTIYF
TRBV9	TRBJ2-5	CASSSPPRTGAIQETQYF
TRBV9	TRBJ2-1	CASSPRTGRGADNEQFF
TRBV27	TRBJ1-5	CASSSLGAGHSNQPQHF
TRBV6-6	TRBJ1-2	CASTVNVGGDGYTF
TRBV7-2	TRBJ2-7	CASSEGTGGPYEQYF
TRBV3-1/TRBV3-2	TRBJ2-1	CASSYRGGEQFF
TRBV11-3	TRBJ2-7	CASSLRGGYEQYF
TRBV14	TRBJ2-3	CASSPFISSTDTQYF
TRBV7-9	TRBJ2-1	CASSLDGGRSRNEQFF
TRBV3-1/TRBV3-2	TRBJ2-1	CASSQDLGSTEQFF
TRBV3-1/TRBV3-2	TRBJ1-2	CASSQGTRGAGYTF
TRBV19	TRBJ1-5	CASSIEGRGRQPQHF
TRBV7-8	TRBJ2-7	CASSSDRNYEQYF
TRBV5-1	TRBJ2-7	CASSLQVPAGGEQYF
TRBV5-1	TRBJ2-7	CASSRRGEGSYEQYF
TRBV29-1	TRBJ2-1	CSANQQGGYYNEQFF
TRBV3-1/TRBV3-2	TRBJ2-4	CASSQSTTLGNIQYF
TRBV6-5	TRBJ2-7	CASTIKTGGEGEQYF
TRBV12-5	TRBJ2-1	CASALYNEQFF
TRBV5-6	TRBJ1-6	CASSSFIYNSPLHF
TRBV19	TRBJ2-3	CASSIDWTSGRAADTQYF
TRBV7-9	TRBJ1-1	CASKNMWGDTEAFF
TRBV7-9	TRBJ2-2	CASSLGTMNTGELFF
TRBV19	TRBJ1-5	CASSIRGQERPNQPQHF
TRBV5-1	TRBJ2-1	CASSLDGGEYNEQFF
TRBV18	TRBJ1-4	CASSPGRGEKLFF
TRBV5-5	TRBJ2-7	CASSLRAGGEQYF
TRBV24-1	TRBJ1-1	CATSDLGGTEAFF